The T cell receptor (beta chain) described here comes from a study of blood T cells in healthy people across ages. At the level of the study: Researchers report that template switching captured about one barcoded beta molecule per two T cells.

With a J-beta primer mix and a sample-barcoded 5' primer, a second PCR ran roughly 7 to 11 cycles. Each CDR3 protein is one row after TCRdb ran MiXCR on the 5' RACE reads. Here the sample spans 890,000 or so distinct CDR3 sequences, around 62% being singletons. Every sample gave at least 5.5 micrograms of total RNA when it was extracted. In this sample, this clonotype turned up once. With V trimmed by 8 bases and J by 6 bases, 14 bases remained unmatched. CDR1 and CDR2 from the germline V gene are SGHRS and YFSETQ. This CDR3 has 15 residues. V and J are TRBV5-1 and TRBJ2-7; TRBD1 matches 10 bases. The sample was blood. This clonotype was obtained from a man between 25 and 39 years old in good health. The CDR3 bases are TGCGCCAGTACACCCCGGGACAGGGGATCTCTCGAGCAGTACTTC. This sequence encodes CASTPRDRGSLEQYF.